Described below is a single TCR beta chain sequence and its context. The primer mix had 60 Vbeta and 13 Jbeta primers. TCRdb's table, derived via immunoSEQ multiplex PCR, lists solely in-frame clones and lacks some. The sample holds fewer than 250,000 clones; about four fifths are singletons and the top ten take approximately 0.4%. This sample was included in a study of cytomegalovirus exposure and HLA in healthy donors. The sequenced material came from PBMCs. The receptor's source is a male donor in good health and CMV-seropositive.

CDR3 in DNA: TGCAGCGTGAGGGCCCTACGGGAGGGCCCGGGGGAGACCCAGTACTTC. The encoded protein is CSVRALREGPGETQYF. The rearrangement joins TRBV29-1 to TRBJ2-5, with TRBD2 matching 8 bases. This CDR3 is 16 amino acids long. Germline loops: CDR1 SQVTM, CDR2 ANQGSEA. With V trimmed by 6 bases and J by 5 bases, 17 bases remained unmatched.